These T cell receptor beta chains were read from a single sample in a study of T cell responses to AZD1222 COVID-19 vaccine. Profiled with immunoSEQ multiplex PCR; TCRdb holds only in-frame clones, not every one. This sample has fewer than 180,000 clones; approximately 92% occur once, and the top ten carry 3.2%. Sample: peripheral blood, taken 28 days after the second AZD1222 dose. The receptors were sampled from an adult who received the AZD1222 COVID-19 vaccine. Both conserved end residues are part of each CDR3. D genes are given only for firm matches. The listing skips clone size in some rows; elsewhere it reads once, few, many or a size class.

clone_size | j_call | d_call | v_call | cdr3_nt | cdr3_aa
. | TRBJ2-6 | . | TRBV7-9 | TGTGCCAGCAGCTTAACCGGCTCTGGGGCCAACGTCCTGACTTTC | CASSLTGSGANVLTF
. | TRBJ2-2 | . | TRBV6-6 | TGTGCCAGCAGCCGAGTTTTCCCCGGGGAGCTGTTTTTT | CASSRVFPGELFF
. | TRBJ1-4 | TRBD1 | TRBV10-2 | TGCGCCAGCAGTGAGCGAAACAGGGGGCGCCAGGAAAAACTGTTTTTT | CASSERNRGRQEKLFF
. | TRBJ2-2 | . | TRBV5-1 | TGCGCCGCCCGAAGGGCGGAGGTGAACACCGGGGAGCTGTTTTTT | CAARRAEVNTGELFF
. | TRBJ1-6 | . | TRBV10-3 | TGTGCCATCAGCTCGACAGTCAATTCACCCCTCCACTTT | CAISSTVNSPLHF
. | TRBJ2-5 | . | TRBV11-2 | TGTGCCAGCAGCCCCTTACGGGAGACCCAGTACTTC | CASSPLRETQYF
. | TRBJ2-1 | TRBD2 | TRBV11-2 | TGTGCCAGCAGCGGGTGGAGCGGGAACTCCTACAATGAGCAGTTCTTC | CASSGWSGNSYNEQFF
once | TRBJ2-3 | . | TRBV2 | TGTGCCAGCAGGGAGGGACTCTCCCCGGTAGATACGCAGTATTTT | CASREGLSPVDTQYF
. | TRBJ2-3 | . | TRBV10-3 | TGTGCCACCGAGGACGGTAGAGATACGCAGTATTTT | CATEDGRDTQYF
once | TRBJ2-2 | . | TRBV5-8 | TGTGCCAGCAGCTTCACCCAAAGGGGGGAGCTGTTTTTT | CASSFTQRGELFF
. | TRBJ1-2 | . | TRBV19 | TGTGCCAGTAGTATGTCTCAGCCACGCGGCTACACCTTC | CASSMSQPRGYTF
. | TRBJ1-1 | TRBD1 | TRBV6-5 | TGTGCCAGCAGTATTGACAGGGGATACACTGAAGCTTTCTTT | CASSIDRGYTEAFF
. | TRBJ2-1 | . | TRBV24-1 | TGTGCCACCAGTGATTTCAACGAGCAGTTCTTC | CATSDFNEQFF
few | TRBJ1-6 | TRBD1 | TRBV18 | TGTGCCAGCTCACCCTCAACAGGGGGAGGTTCACCCCTCCACTTT | CASSPSTGGGSPLHF
. | TRBJ2-7 | . | TRBV27 | TGTGCCAGCAGTTTAGCAGTCCCTGGGGACGAGCAGTACTTC | CASSLAVPGDEQYF
. | TRBJ2-7 | . | TRBV5-1 | TGCGCCAGCGCCAAAGGGGGGGCTACCTACGAGCAGTACTTC | CASAKGGATYEQYF
. | TRBJ1-3 | . | TRBV5-4 | TGTGCCAGCGGATCGAGGGGAAACACCATATATTTT | CASGSRGNTIYF
. | TRBJ2-3 | TRBD2 | TRBV30 | TGTGCCTGGACCGCAGGACTAGCGGGAGGAGCAGATACGCAGTATTTT | CAWTAGLAGGADTQYF
. | TRBJ2-5 | . | TRBV6-5 | TGTGCCAGCAGTTACGGACAGAAAGAGACCCAGTACTTC | CASSYGQKETQYF
. | TRBJ1-2 | TRBD1 | TRBV10-3 | TGTGCCATCAGTGAGACAGACAGGGGGCAGCGAGGCTACACCTTC | CAISETDRGQRGYTF
. | TRBJ1-4 | TRBD1 | TRBV7-9 | TGTGCCAGCAGCTCCGGCGGGACAGTTAATGAAAAACTGTTTTTT | CASSSGGTVNEKLFF
. | TRBJ1-1 | . | TRBV28 | TGTGCCAGCACCACCTCAGGGTTCCCGGGGAACACTGAAGCTTTCTTT | CASTTSGFPGNTEAFF
. | TRBJ1-1 | . | TRBV5-1 | TGCGCCAGCAGCGCGTGGGGTCCGAACACTGAAGCTTTCTTT | CASSAWGPNTEAFF
. | TRBJ2-3 | . | TRBV5-4 | TGTGCCAGCAGCTATCCCCGAAGCGGGAGCACAGATACGCAGTATTTT | CASSYPRSGSTDTQYF
. | TRBJ2-7 | TRBD1 | TRBV6-5 | TGTGCCAGCAGGGACAGGGGCACCTACGAGCAGTACTTC | CASRDRGTYEQYF
few | TRBJ1-5 | . | TRBV19 | TGTGCCAGTAGTTCGGCTCCGGCTGAAGGGCAGCCCCAGCATTTT | CASSSAPAEGQPQHF
. | TRBJ1-5 | . | TRBV6-6 | TGTGCCAGCAGTCCCCCGGGGGACGTAGATAGCAATCAGCCCCAGCATTTT | CASSPPGDVDSNQPQHF
. | TRBJ2-3 | TRBD1 | TRBV6-5 | TGTGCCACGACAGGGTCCACAGATACGCAGTATTTT | CATTGSTDTQYF
. | TRBJ2-1 | TRBD1 | TRBV19 | TGTGCCAGTAGTATAGGGGGACAGTCCTACAATGAGCAGTTCTTC | CASSIGGQSYNEQFF
. | TRBJ2-7 | TRBD1 | TRBV6-4 | TGTGCCAGCAGTAGGACAGGGGAAGCCTACGAGCAGTACTTC | CASSRTGEAYEQYF
. | TRBJ1-5 | TRBD1 | TRBV27 | TGTGCCAGCAGTTTAAAGGTAGGGGGCGGGCAGCCCCAGCATTTT | CASSLKVGGGQPQHF
. | TRBJ1-2 | . | TRBV3-1/TRBV3-2 | TGTGCCAGCAGCCAAGATGGGGCACGTGGTGGCTACACCTTC | CASSQDGARGGYTF
. | TRBJ2-2 | . | TRBV10-2 | TGCGCCAGCTGTGCCGGGGAGCTGTTTTTT | CASCAGELFF
. | TRBJ2-5 | . | TRBV11-2 | TGTGCCAGCAGCTTAGGTGGGGTCCGGGAGACCCAGTACTTC | CASSLGGVRETQYF
. | TRBJ2-1 | . | TRBV7-6 | TGTGCCAGCAGCTTAGGGACCCCTTCGGTCAATGAGCAGTTCTTC | CASSLGTPSVNEQFF
. | TRBJ2-3 | TRBD2 | TRBV10-3 | TGTGCCATCAGCCGGGGACTAGCGGGAGGGCCAGATACGCAGTATTTT | CAISRGLAGGPDTQYF
. | TRBJ2-1 | TRBD2 | TRBV3-1/TRBV3-2 | TGTGCCAGCAGCCAAGAGGGGGGGGTTCGATCAAATGAGCAGTTCTTC | CASSQEGGVRSNEQFF
. | TRBJ1-6 | . | TRBV4-2 | TGTGCCAGCAGCCAGGGTAATTCACCCCTCCACTTT | CASSQGNSPLHF
few | TRBJ2-7 | . | TRBV5-8 | TGTGCCAGCAGCGGAGGGGGAGGATGGGGATACGAGCAGTACTTC | CASSGGGGWGYEQYF
. | TRBJ2-7 | TRBD2 | TRBV19 | TGTGCCAGTAGTAGACTAGCGGGAGACGAGCAGTACTTC | CASSRLAGDEQYF
. | TRBJ2-7 | TRBD1 | TRBV27 | TGTGCCAGCAGGGGTTTCCCCAGCAGGGGGCCCTACGAGCAGTACTTC | CASRGFPSRGPYEQYF
. | TRBJ1-2 | . | TRBV5-8 | TGTGCCAGCAGCTTCTTCGGCTACACCTTC | CASSFFGYTF
once | TRBJ2-2 | TRBD1 | TRBV2 | TGTGCCAGCAGAGGGGACAGCTACACCGGGGAGCTGTTTTTT | CASRGDSYTGELFF
. | TRBJ2-6 | . | TRBV7-9 | TGTGCCAGCAGCCCTGTGGGGGGCGCTGGGGCCAACGTCCTGACTTTC | CASSPVGGAGANVLTF
. | TRBJ2-7 | . | TRBV5-1 | TGCGCCAGCAGCCGAGAAGCGGCTGCCTACGAGCAGTACTTC | CASSREAAAYEQYF
. | TRBJ2-1 | . | TRBV5-6 | TGTGCCAGCAGCTTGGGACTAGTGGGGCAGTTCTTC | CASSLGLVGQFF
once | TRBJ1-6 | . | TRBV29-1 | TGCAGCGTTTTTAACCGTTCACCCCTCCACTTT | CSVFNRSPLHF
. | TRBJ2-7 | . | TRBV18 | TGTGCCAGCTCACCACAGGGGCTCTACTACGAGCAGTACTTC | CASSPQGLYYEQYF
. | TRBJ2-4 | . | TRBV3-1/TRBV3-2 | TGTGCCAGCAGCCACGCCCCAAGGAGGGACCCTGGACCCAAAAACATTCAGTACTTC | CASSHAPRRDPGPKNIQYF
. | TRBJ1-2 | . | TRBV14 | TGTGCCAGCTCAGGTGCCGGTCGTAGCTATGGCTACACCTTC | CASSGAGRSYGYTF
. | TRBJ1-1 | . | TRBV10-3 | TGTGCCATCAGTCGGGACCCAATGAACACTGAAGCTTTCTTT | CAISRDPMNTEAFF
. | TRBJ1-6 | TRBD1 | TRBV6-5 | TGTGCCAGCAGGGACAGGGGAGGTTCACCCCTCCACTTT | CASRDRGGSPLHF
. | TRBJ1-2 | . | TRBV4-1 | TGCGCCAGCAGCCAAGATTATTCGAGCTCCGGCTACACCTTC | CASSQDYSSSGYTF
. | TRBJ1-3 | . | TRBV3-1/TRBV3-2 | TGTGCCAGCAGCCAAGATCCTGGAAACACCATATATTTT | CASSQDPGNTIYF
once | TRBJ1-5 | . | TRBV6-1 | TGTGCCAGCAGTGAAACACAGCTCAATCAGCCCCAGCATTTT | CASSETQLNQPQHF
. | TRBJ1-4 | . | TRBV27 | TGTGCCAGCAGCCCACGAGAGGGTTGGAGGGAAAAACTGTTTTTT | CASSPREGWREKLFF
. | TRBJ1-5 | . | TRBV6-5 | TGTGCCAGCAGAGGAGGGGGCAATCAGCCCCAGCATTTT | CASRGGGNQPQHF